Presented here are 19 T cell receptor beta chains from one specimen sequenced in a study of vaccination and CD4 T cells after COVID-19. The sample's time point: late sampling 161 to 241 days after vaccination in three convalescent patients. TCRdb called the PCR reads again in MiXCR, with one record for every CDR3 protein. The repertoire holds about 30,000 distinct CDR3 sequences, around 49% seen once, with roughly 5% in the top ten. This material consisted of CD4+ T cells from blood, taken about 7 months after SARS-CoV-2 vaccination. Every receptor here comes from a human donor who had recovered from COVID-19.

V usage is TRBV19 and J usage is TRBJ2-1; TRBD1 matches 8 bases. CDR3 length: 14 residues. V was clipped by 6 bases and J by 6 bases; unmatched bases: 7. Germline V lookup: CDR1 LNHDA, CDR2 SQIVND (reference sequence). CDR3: CASSERQGRNEQFF. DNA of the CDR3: TGTGCCAGTAGCGAGAGACAGGGGCGCAATGAGCAGTTCTTC.

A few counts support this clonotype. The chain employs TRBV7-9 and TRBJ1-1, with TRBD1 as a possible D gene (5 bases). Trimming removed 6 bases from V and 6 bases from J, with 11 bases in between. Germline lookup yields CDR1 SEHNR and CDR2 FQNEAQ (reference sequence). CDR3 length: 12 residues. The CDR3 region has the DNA TGTGCCAGCAGAAGGGACGGTCCTGAAGCTTTCTTT. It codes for CASRRDGPEAFF. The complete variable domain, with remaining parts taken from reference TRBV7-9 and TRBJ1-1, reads DTGVSQNPRHKITKRGQNVTFRCDPISEHNRLYWYRQTLGQGPEFLTYFQNEAQLEKSRLLSDRFSAERPKGSFSTLEIQRTEQGDSAMYLCASRRDGPEAFFGQGTRLTVV.

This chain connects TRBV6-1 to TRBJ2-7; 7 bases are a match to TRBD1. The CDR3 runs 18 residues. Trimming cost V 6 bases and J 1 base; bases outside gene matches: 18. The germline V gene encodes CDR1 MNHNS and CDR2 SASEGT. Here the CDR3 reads CASSRERAGRGFSYEQYF. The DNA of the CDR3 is TGTGCCAGCAGCCGGGAAAGAGCCGGCAGGGGGTTTTCCTACGAGCAGTACTTC.

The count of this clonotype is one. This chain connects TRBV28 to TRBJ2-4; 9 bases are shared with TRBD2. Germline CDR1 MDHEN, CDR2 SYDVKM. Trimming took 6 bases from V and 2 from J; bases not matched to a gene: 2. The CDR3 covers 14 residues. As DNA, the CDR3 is TGTGCCAGCAGCCTAGCGGGGTCCAAAAACATTCAGTACTTC. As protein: CASSLAGSKNIQYF.

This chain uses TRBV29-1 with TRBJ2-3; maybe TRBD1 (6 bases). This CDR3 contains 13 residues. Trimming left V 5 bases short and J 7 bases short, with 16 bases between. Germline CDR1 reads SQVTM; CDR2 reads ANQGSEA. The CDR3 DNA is TGCAGCGTTAAAACCGGGACACCAAATACGCAGTATTTT. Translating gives CSVKTGTPNTQYF.

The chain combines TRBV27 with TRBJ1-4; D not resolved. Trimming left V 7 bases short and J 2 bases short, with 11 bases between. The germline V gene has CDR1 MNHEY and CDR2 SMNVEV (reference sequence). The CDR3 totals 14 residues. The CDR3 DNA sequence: TGTGCCAGCACCATCCCGCAGACTAATGAAAAACTGTTTTTT. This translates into CASTIPQTNEKLFF.

CDR3 sequence: CSARDDSGTPYEQYF. The CDR3 coding sequence is TGCAGTGCTAGAGATGATAGCGGGACTCCCTACGAGCAGTACTTC. V gene TRBV20-1 combines with J gene TRBJ2-7; 8 bases align to TRBD2. Germline V gives CDR1 DFQATT, CDR2 SNEGSKA (reference sequence). This CDR3 has 15 residues. The J segment lost 2 bases and the V segment lost 0 bases, leaving 6 bases of the junction unmatched.

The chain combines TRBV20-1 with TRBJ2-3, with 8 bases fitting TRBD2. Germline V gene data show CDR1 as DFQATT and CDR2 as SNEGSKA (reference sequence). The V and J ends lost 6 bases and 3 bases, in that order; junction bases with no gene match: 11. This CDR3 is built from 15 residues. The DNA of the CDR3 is TGCAGTGCGTGGGGTCGCGGGAGGTTTACAGATACGCAGTATTTT. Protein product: CSAWGRGRFTDTQYF.

CDR3 amino acids: CASGYTGETQYF. In nucleotides, the CDR3 is TGTGCCAGTGGGTACACTGGGGAGACCCAGTACTTC. The rearrangement uses TRBV19 and TRBJ2-5; D gene ambiguous. The CDR3 totals 12 residues. V was clipped by 8 bases and J by 5 bases, with 12 bases between them. Germline CDR1 LNHDA, CDR2 SQIVND (reference sequence).

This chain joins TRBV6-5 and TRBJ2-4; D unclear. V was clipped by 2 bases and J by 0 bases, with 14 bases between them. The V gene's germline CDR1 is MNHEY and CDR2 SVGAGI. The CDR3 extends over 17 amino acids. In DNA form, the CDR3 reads TGTGCCAGCAGTTACGAATACGGCACCTTAGCCAAAAACATTCAGTACTTC. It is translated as CASSYEYGTLAKNIQYF.

The CDR3 is CATSKRDRELDEQYF. In nucleotides, the CDR3 is TGTGCCACCAGCAAGCGGGACAGGGAATTGGACGAGCAGTACTTC. The chain joins TRBV15 to TRBJ2-7; 9 nucleotides align to TRBD1. The CDR3 spans 15 residues. The germline gives CDR1 LNHNV, CDR2 YYDKDF (reference sequence). Unmatched junction bases numbered 9, after V lost 4 bases and J lost 5 bases.

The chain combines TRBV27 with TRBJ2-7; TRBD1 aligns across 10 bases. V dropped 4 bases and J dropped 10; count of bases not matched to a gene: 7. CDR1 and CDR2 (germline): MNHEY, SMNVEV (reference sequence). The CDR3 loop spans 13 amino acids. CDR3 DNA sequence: TGTGCCAGCAGTTACCGGGACAGGGGACTCCAGTACTTC. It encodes CASSYRDRGLQYF.

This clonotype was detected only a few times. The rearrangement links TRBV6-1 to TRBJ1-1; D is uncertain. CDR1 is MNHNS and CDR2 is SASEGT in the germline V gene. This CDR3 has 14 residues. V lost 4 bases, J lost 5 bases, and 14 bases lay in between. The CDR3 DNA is TGTGCCAGCAGTGGGCGCGACATTCGAACTGAAGCTTTCTTT. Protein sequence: CASSGRDIRTEAFF.

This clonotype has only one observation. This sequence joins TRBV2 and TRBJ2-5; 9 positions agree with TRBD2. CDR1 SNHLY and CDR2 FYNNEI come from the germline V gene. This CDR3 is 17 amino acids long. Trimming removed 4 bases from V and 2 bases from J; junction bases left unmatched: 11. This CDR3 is CASSGQLAGRIQETQYF. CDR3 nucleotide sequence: TGTGCCAGCAGTGGACAGCTAGCGGGACGCATTCAAGAGACCCAGTACTTC.

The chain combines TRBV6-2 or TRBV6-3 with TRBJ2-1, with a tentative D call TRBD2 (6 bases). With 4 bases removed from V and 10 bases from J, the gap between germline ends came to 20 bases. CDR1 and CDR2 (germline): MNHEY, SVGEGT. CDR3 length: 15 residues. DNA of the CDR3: TGTGCCAGCAGTTCCCGGAAAACCCTAGCGTACGAGCAGTTCTTC. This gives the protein CASSSRKTLAYEQFF.

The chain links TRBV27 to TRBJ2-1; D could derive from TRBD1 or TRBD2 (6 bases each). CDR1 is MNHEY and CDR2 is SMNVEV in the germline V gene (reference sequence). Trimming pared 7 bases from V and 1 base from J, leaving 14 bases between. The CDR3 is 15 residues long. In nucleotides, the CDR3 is TGTGCCAGCACCCAAGGAGGGGGGTCCTACAATGAGCAGTTCTTC. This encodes CASTQGGGSYNEQFF.

CDR3 bases: TGTGCCAGCAGTTTATGGCGGGAGGAGAACACCGGGGAGCTGTTTTTT. As protein: CASSLWREENTGELFF. The chain recombines TRBV28 with TRBJ2-2; TRBD2 matches 8 bases. V shed 0 bases and J 1 base; nucleotides not matched to a gene: 1. Germline CDR1 MDHEN, CDR2 SYDVKM. The CDR3 is made up of 16 amino acids.

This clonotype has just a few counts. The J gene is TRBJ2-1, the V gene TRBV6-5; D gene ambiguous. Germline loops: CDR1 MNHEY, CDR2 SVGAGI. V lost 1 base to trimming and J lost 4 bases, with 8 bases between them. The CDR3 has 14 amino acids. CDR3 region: CASSYLPEYNEQFF. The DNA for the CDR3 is TGTGCCAGCAGTTACTTGCCAGAATACAATGAGCAGTTCTTC.

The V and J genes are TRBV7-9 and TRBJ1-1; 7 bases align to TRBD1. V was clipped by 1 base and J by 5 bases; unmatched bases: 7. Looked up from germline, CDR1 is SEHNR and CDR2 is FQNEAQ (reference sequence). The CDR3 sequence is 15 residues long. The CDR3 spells CASSLGQGVGTEAFF. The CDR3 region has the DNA TGTGCCAGCAGCTTAGGACAGGGCGTCGGAACTGAAGCTTTCTTT.